The T cell receptor beta chain described here comes from a study of T cells after yellow fever vaccination. V lost 6 bases, J lost 4 bases, and 12 bases lay in between. There are 13 residues in the CDR3. TCRdb re-derived calls from the 5' RACE reads in MiXCR, one entry per CDR3 protein. In the table there are approximately 610,000 distinct CDR3 sequences, less than 20% of which are singletons. The sample in question was PBMCs, obtained around 5 days after the first yellow fever vaccination. The TCR comes from a man aged 18 to 29 who received the YFV17D yellow fever vaccine. The chain recombines TRBV12-3 or TRBV12-4 with TRBJ2-5; D not certain. CDR3 DNA: TGTGCCAGCAGCCCCCTCTGGACAGAGACCCAGTACTTC. Amino acids: CASSPLWTETQYF.